Below, 27 T cell receptor beta chains from the same sample are listed, as sequenced in a study of blood T cell repertoires in COVID-19. Sequencing used immunoSEQ multiplex PCR; TCRdb keeps in-frame clones, though not all of them. This table holds about 300,000 clones, around 82% found once. What was sequenced was peripheral blood. Every receptor here comes from a woman between 50 and 59 years old who had recovered from COVID-19.

The rearrangement uses TRBV18 and TRBJ1-4; D is undetermined. V lost 2 bases to trimming and J lost 8 bases, with 9 bases between them. The V gene's germline CDR1 is KGHSH and CDR2 LQKENI. This CDR3 is built from 13 residues. For the CDR3, the DNA is TGTGCCAGCTCACCATCAGTAGCCGAAAAACTGTTTTTT. It encodes CASSPSVAEKLFF.

This clone was counted a single time. This chain uses TRBV18 with TRBJ2-7; 8 positions agree with TRBD1. CDR3 length: 14 amino acids. With V trimmed by 10 bases and J by 2 bases, 10 bases remained unmatched. The germline V gene encodes CDR1 KGHSH and CDR2 LQKENI. The CDR3 DNA sequence: TGTGCCACCTCGGGTGGACAGGGCCCCTACGAGCAGTACTTC. Its protein product is CATSGGQGPYEQYF.

The count of this clone is one. The chain couples TRBV6-5 to TRBJ1-3, with 11 bases matching TRBD1. Germline V gene data show CDR1 as MNHEY and CDR2 as SVGAGI. The CDR3 is 15 amino acids. The trim removed 6 bases at V and 1 base at J, leaving 2 bases unmatched. CDR3 residues: CASRDRGLSGNTIYF. The CDR3 coding sequence is TGTGCCAGCAGGGACAGGGGGCTATCTGGAAACACCATATATTTT.

The CDR3, as DNA: TGTGCCAGCCGACTAGACAGGGGGGTTGATACGCAGTATTTT. It specifies CASRLDRGVDTQYF. This chain connects TRBV6-5 to TRBJ2-3; TRBD1 agrees at 9 bases. After removal of 8 bases from V and 6 bases from J, the junction contained 9 bases not matched to a gene. The CDR3 consists of 14 residues. Germline V gene data show CDR1 as MNHEY and CDR2 as SVGAGI.

The chain links TRBV10-3 to TRBJ2-7, with a possible D match to TRBD2 (5 bases). This CDR3 has 13 residues. CDR1 and CDR2 from the germline V gene are ENHRY and SYGVKD. The V gene lost 2 bases and the J gene lost 5 bases, with 10 bases spanning the gap. This chain's CDR3 is CAISERGQNEQYF. CDR3 sequence (DNA): TGTGCCATCAGTGAGAGAGGGCAAAACGAGCAGTACTTC.

In regard to this clone: This sample also contains other DNA sequences that code for the same CDR3. The rearrangement joins TRBV6-2 or TRBV6-3 to TRBJ2-5; a possible D gene is TRBD2 (7 bases). V gave up 2 bases and J gave up 5 bases, with 12 bases separating them. Germline CDR1 MNHEY, CDR2 SVGEGT. CDR3 length equals 14 residues. This CDR3 is CASSYGGAGETQYF. CDR3 bases: TGTGCCAGCAGTTACGGGGGGGCAGGGGAGACCCAGTACTTC.

The rearrangement uses TRBV18 and TRBJ1-5, with a possible D match to TRBD1 (5 bases). Germline lookup yields CDR1 KGHSH and CDR2 LQKENI. This CDR3 comprises 19 residues. The ends were cut back, 2 bases at V and 6 bases at J, with 26 bases in the middle. The CDR3 bases are TGTGCCAGCTCACCAGAAGCGGGGGTGGGGTATGGGATTCGTCAGCCCCAGCATTTT. Translating it yields CASSPEAGVGYGIRQPQHF. Supplemented by reference TRBV18 and TRBJ1-5, the full variable domain reads NAGVMQNPRHLVRRRGQEARLRCSPMKGHSHVYWYRQLPEEGLKFMVYLQKENIIDESGMPKERFSAEFPKEGPSILRIQQVVRGDSAAYFCASSPEAGVGYGIRQPQHFGDGTRLSIL.

This clone was detected once. The chain is built from TRBV4-1 and TRBJ2-7, with 8 bases that match TRBD1. Trimming at V came to 2 bases and at J to 1 base, leaving 4 bases not matched to a gene. The CDR3 has 15 residues. Germline V gives CDR1 MGHRA, CDR2 YSYEKL. The DNA for the CDR3 is TGCGCCAGCAGCCAACCGGACAGGGCTTCCTACGAGCAGTACTTC. Amino acid sequence: CASSQPDRASYEQYF.

The chain recombines TRBV3-1 (or the pseudogene TRBV3-2) with TRBJ2-7; D ambiguous. Per the germline V gene, CDR1 is LGHDT and CDR2 is YNNKEL (reference sequence). The CDR3 extends over 11 amino acids. V was shortened by 5 bases and J by 3 bases, with 5 bases between the two germline ends. This CDR3 reads CASSYYYEQYF. CDR3 sequence (DNA): TGTGCCAGCAGCTACTACTACGAGCAGTACTTC.

The genes are TRBV29-1 and TRBJ1-4; 8 positions agree with TRBD1. From germline, CDR1 is SQVTM and CDR2 ANQGSEA. This CDR3 has 18 amino acids. The V and J ends lost 5 bases and 1 base, in that order; junction bases with no gene match: 15. CDR3 amino acids: CSVQYGQGNRLTNEKLFF. The CDR3 DNA follows: TGCAGCGTTCAATATGGACAGGGAAACCGTTTAACTAATGAAAAACTGTTTTTT.

In its sample, this clone was seen once. V gene TRBV19 combines with J gene TRBJ2-1, with unresolved D. V lost 0 bases, J lost 8 bases, and 14 bases lay in between. There are 15 residues in the CDR3. CDR1 and CDR2 from the germline V gene are LNHDA and SQIVND (reference sequence). The CDR3 DNA reads as TGTGCCAGTAGTATAGACTACTCCCTCCAATATGAGCAGTTCTTC. It translates to CASSIDYSLQYEQFF.

This chain connects TRBV5-4 to TRBJ2-3; 13 bases align to TRBD2. There are 16 residues in the CDR3. V shed 4 bases, J shed 5 bases, and the junction held 7 bases outside the gene matches. Germline V gives CDR1 SGHNT, CDR2 YYREEE (reference sequence). CDR3 in DNA: TGTGCCAGCAGCCCAAGACTAGCGGGGGGATTAGATACGCAGTATTTT. Translation: CASSPRLAGGLDTQYF. Together with reference TRBV5-4 and TRBJ2-3, the CDR3 gives the full variable domain: ETGVTQSPTHLIKTRGQQVTLRCSSQSGHNTVSWYQQALGQGPQFIFQYYREEENGRGNFPPRFSGLQFPNYSSELNVNALELDDSALYLCASSPRLAGGLDTQYFGPGTRLTVL.

The chain links TRBV29-1 to TRBJ1-4; TRBD1 aligns across 9 bases. CDR1 and CDR2 (germline): SQVTM, ANQGSEA. CDR3 size: 14 residues. J was trimmed by 4 bases and V by 4 bases; bases with no gene match: 4. CDR3 loop: CSVAPTGGNEKLFF. The DNA for the CDR3 is TGCAGCGTTGCACCGACAGGGGGTAATGAAAAACTGTTTTTT.

This chain connects TRBV3-1 (or the pseudogene TRBV3-2) to TRBJ1-6; 7 bases line up with TRBD1. Trimming cost V 4 bases and J 5 bases; bases outside gene matches: 5. CDR1 is LGHDT and CDR2 is YNNKEL in the germline V gene (reference sequence). There are 15 residues in the CDR3. CDR3 DNA: TGTGCCAGCAGCCCGGGACAGTTTAATAATTCACCCCTCCACTTT. Its protein is CASSPGQFNNSPLHF.

The genes are TRBV30 and TRBJ2-1; the match to TRBD2 covers 11 bases. Germline CDR1 is GTSNPN and CDR2 is SVGIG (reference sequence). The V segment lost 2 bases and the J segment 14 bases; nucleotides outside the gene matches: 5. CDR3 size: 12 residues. The CDR3 loop is CAWSSLAGAEFF. The CDR3 DNA reads as TGTGCCTGGAGTTCACTAGCGGGAGCTGAGTTCTTC.

The chain has TRBV7-9 and TRBJ2-1; 8 bases align to TRBD2. V was pared by 5 bases and J by 0 bases, with 6 bases of the junction left unmatched. Looked up from germline, CDR1 is SEHNR and CDR2 is FQNEAQ (reference sequence). This CDR3 contains 16 residues. The CDR3 DNA reads as TGTGCCAGCAGCCTTACTAGCGGTATCTCCTACAATGAGCAGTTCTTC. Amino acid sequence: CASSLTSGISYNEQFF.

In DNA form, the CDR3 reads TGTGCCAGCAGCTTAGTGGGGCAGGCGAACACTGAAGCTTTCTTT. It encodes CASSLVGQANTEAFF. This chain joins TRBV7-2 and TRBJ1-1; D may be TRBD1 (5 bases). Germline CDR1 and CDR2: SGHTA and FQGNSA. The CDR3 has 15 residues. V shed 1 base and J shed 1 base, with 10 bases lying between them. Full variable domain (remainder filled in from reference TRBV7-2 and TRBJ1-1): GAGVSQSPSNKVTEKGKDVELRCDPISGHTALYWYRQSLGQGLEFLIYFQGNSAPDKSGLPSDRFSAERTGGSVSTLTIQRTQQEDSAVYLCASSLVGQANTEAFFGQGTRLTVV.

This clone was recorded a few times. The J gene is TRBJ2-1, the V gene TRBV19; D not certain. This CDR3 is 13 amino acids long. The V end was cut by 3 bases, the J end by 7 bases, with 10 bases between. The germline CDR1 and CDR2 sequences are LNHDA and SQIVND (reference sequence). CDR3 in DNA: TGTGCCAGTAGTATCACGGAGAAGAATGAGCAGTTCTTC. It specifies CASSITEKNEQFF.

Only a few counts were recorded for this clone. The V gene is TRBV6-1, the J gene TRBJ1-5, with TRBD1 as a possible D gene (6 bases). V was pared by 1 base and J by 3 bases, with 10 bases between. This CDR3 is built from 15 residues. The germline V gene has CDR1 MNHNS and CDR2 SASEGT. CDR3 bases: TGTGCCAGCAGTGAAGGGACAGTTTTCAATCAGCCCCAGCATTTT. Translated: CASSEGTVFNQPQHF.

This clone was seen more than once but under ten times. The genes are TRBV4-3 and TRBJ1-5; no clear D. Germline CDR1 is LGHNA and CDR2 is YSLEER. Trimming left V 0 bases short and J 0 bases short, with 15 bases between. CDR3 length equals 18 residues. This CDR3 is CASSQDLGRWDSNQPQHF. CDR3 DNA sequence: TGCGCCAGCAGCCAAGATCTTGGGAGGTGGGATAGCAATCAGCCCCAGCATTTT.

The rearrangement links TRBV28 to TRBJ1-2; the D gene is possibly TRBD1 (5 bases). V shed 8 bases and J shed 0 bases, with 13 bases lying between them. The CDR3 contains 14 residues. The V gene's germline CDR1 is MDHEN and CDR2 SYDVKM. The CDR3 DNA is TGTGCCAGCCAGTTCCTCAGGGCTAACTATGGCTACACCTTC. Translating gives CASQFLRANYGYTF.

V usage is TRBV6-5 and J usage is TRBJ2-7; no definite D call. CDR1 is MNHEY, CDR2 SVGAGI, per germline. The CDR3 totals 14 residues. V was pared by 2 bases and J by 1 base, with 9 bases between. CDR3 coding DNA: TGTGCCAGCAGTTACGCAAGAGAATCCTACGAGCAGTACTTC. This gives the protein CASSYARESYEQYF.

The chain combines TRBV5-6 with TRBJ1-1, with a tentative D call TRBD1 (6 bases). There are 15 residues in the CDR3. CDR1 SGHDT and CDR2 YYEEEE come from the germline V gene. Trimming stripped 1 base from V and 1 base from J, with 11 bases between. CDR3 sequence (DNA): TGTGCCAGCAGCTTGATAGGGGGAAGGAACACTGAAGCTTTCTTT. This encodes CASSLIGGRNTEAFF.

The chain links TRBV9 to TRBJ1-1; the D is unclear. The CDR3 sequence is 14 residues long. V was pared by 0 bases and J by 4 bases, with 10 bases between. The germline gives CDR1 SGDLS, CDR2 YYNGEE. The CDR3 DNA reads as TGTGCCAGCAGCGTAGAAATCGGGTCCACTGAAGCTTTCTTT. Translation gives CASSVEIGSTEAFF. The full variable domain, with the rest looked up from reference TRBV9 and TRBJ1-1, is DSGVTQTPKHLITATGQRVTLRCSPRSGDLSVYWYQQSLDQGLQFLIQYYNGEERAKGNILERFSAQQFPDLHSELNLSSLELGDSALYFCASSVEIGSTEAFFGQGTRLTVV.

V is TRBV5-6 and J is TRBJ1-3; 7 nucleotides agree with TRBD1. Germline V lookup: CDR1 SGHDT, CDR2 YYEEEE. V was pared by 3 bases and J by 6 bases, with 6 bases of the junction left unmatched. The CDR3 has 14 amino acids. The CDR3 region has the DNA TGTGCCAGCAGCTGGGCAGACAGGGAAAACACCATATATTTT. It translates to CASSWADRENTIYF.

This sequence joins TRBV12-1 and TRBJ2-7; TRBD2 reflects the table's D call only, with no check against the DNA. TRBV12-1 is a pseudogene locus. CDR3 length: 21 amino acids. The CDR3 protein is CASTYPPGEGLPPPAHYEQYF. The DNA of the CDR3 is TGTGCCAGCACCTACCCCCCGGGGGAGGGCCTCCCACCCCCAGCCCACTACGAGCAGTACTTC.

The chain carries TRBV2 and TRBJ2-7, with TRBD2 matching over 9 bases. CDR1 is SNHLY and CDR2 is FYNNEI in the germline V gene. The ends lost 1 base at V and 4 bases at J; junction bases unmatched: 5. The CDR3 spans 15 residues. The DNA for the CDR3 is TGTGCCAGCAGTGAAGGAGGGCTAGCGGGGTACGAGCAGTACTTC. Translation gives CASSEGGLAGYEQYF. Full variable domain (missing parts from reference TRBV2 and TRBJ2-7): EPEVTQTPSHQVTQMGQEVILRCVPISNHLYFYWYRQILGQKVEFLVSFYNNEISEKSEIFDDQFSVERPDGSNFTLKIRSTKLEDSAMYFCASSEGGLAGYEQYFGPGTRLTVT.